These 24 T cell receptor beta chains came from one sample sequenced in a study of blood T cell repertoires in COVID-19. The table came from immunoSEQ multiplex PCR; TCRdb's copy has only in-frame clones and leaves some out. The sample consists of some 220,000 clones, 70% to 90% of them appearing once. The sample consisted of peripheral blood. These receptors were obtained from a human donor in a cohort sampled during active COVID-19.

The chain is built from TRBV3-1 (or the pseudogene TRBV3-2) and TRBJ2-1; tentative D call: TRBD2 (6 bases). CDR1 LGHDT and CDR2 YNNKEL come from the germline V gene (reference sequence). Trimming left V 4 bases short and J 8 bases short, with 15 bases between. This CDR3 is built from 14 residues. CDR3 amino acids: CASSPTYSSDEQFF. CDR3 nucleotides: TGTGCCAGCAGCCCGACCTACTCTAGCGATGAGCAGTTCTTC.

The chain is built from TRBV7-2 and TRBJ1-2; 12 bases align to TRBD1. The CDR3 extends over 15 amino acids. The germline gives CDR1 SGHTA, CDR2 FQGNSA. Germline trimming cut 0 bases from V and 6 bases from J; bases unmatched to any gene: 2. The DNA for the CDR3 is TGTGCCAGCAGCTTAGCGAGGGACAGGGGGCATGGCTACACCTTC. Protein sequence: CASSLARDRGHGYTF.

J is TRBJ2-6 and V is TRBV4-1; a weak D match, TRBD2 (5 bases). The ends were cut back, 4 bases at V and 0 bases at J, with 16 bases in the middle. The CDR3 extends over 18 amino acids. The germline CDR1 and CDR2 sequences are MGHRA and YSYEKL. This CDR3 is CASSRGVGSNSGANVLTF. CDR3 coding DNA: TGCGCCAGCAGCCGGGGAGTGGGGTCCAACTCTGGGGCCAACGTCCTGACTTTC.

This chain joins TRBV19 and TRBJ1-1; unclear D gene. The CDR3 loop spans 14 amino acids. The V gene lost 3 bases and the J gene lost 0 bases, with 8 bases spanning the gap. The germline V gene encodes CDR1 LNHDA and CDR2 SQIVND (reference sequence). The CDR3 bases are TGTGCCAGTAGTATTGGAGGACTGAACACTGAAGCTTTCTTT. Amino acid sequence: CASSIGGLNTEAFF. Full variable domain (remainder filled in from reference TRBV19 and TRBJ1-1): DGGITQSPKYLFRKEGQNVTLSCEQNLNHDAMYWYRQDPGQGLRLIYYSQIVNDFQKGDIAEGYSVSREKKESFPLTVTSAQKNPTAFYLCASSIGGLNTEAFFGQGTRLTVV.

The J gene is TRBJ1-1, the V gene TRBV3-1 (or the pseudogene TRBV3-2), with D possibly matching TRBD1 (5 bases). Germline V gene sequence: CDR1 LGHDT, CDR2 YNNKEL (reference sequence). V lost 5 bases to trimming and J lost 0 bases, with 13 bases between them. The CDR3 has 15 residues. CDR3 bases: TGTGCCAGCAGCGAGACTCCAGGGCTGAACACTGAAGCTTTCTTT. It translates to CASSETPGLNTEAFF.

This chain uses TRBV9 with TRBJ2-5; D might be TRBD2 (6 bases). The V end lost 0 bases, the J end lost 5 bases, and 11 bases lay between the germline ends. The CDR3 runs to 14 residues. Germline values: CDR1 SGDLS, CDR2 YYNGEE. The CDR3 DNA is TGTGCCAGCAGCGTAGACGGGCTAGCGGAGACCCAGTACTTC. Its translation: CASSVDGLAETQYF.

The CDR3 DNA sequence: TGTGCCAGCAGCTACGGACAGGGTTTGGAAGCTTTCTTT. Its protein product is CASSYGQGLEAFF. This chain joins TRBV7-9 and TRBJ1-1, with 8 bases lining up with TRBD1. CDR3 length: 13 amino acids. Germline CDR1 reads SEHNR; CDR2 reads FQNEAQ (reference sequence). Losses at the gene ends were 4 bases for V and 8 bases for J; bases not matched to a gene: 6.

This clone was seen at least ten times. The V call is TRBV2, the J call TRBJ2-3; 7 nucleotides match TRBD2. CDR1 is SNHLY, CDR2 FYNNEI, per germline. Unmatched junction bases numbered 11, after V lost 6 bases and J lost 11 bases. The CDR3 consists of 13 residues. The CDR3 is CASSGDYSGVQYF. The CDR3 coding sequence is TGTGCCAGCAGCGGGGACTACTCGGGGGTGCAGTATTTT.

This sequence joins TRBV9 and TRBJ1-1; no reliable D call. The germline V gene has CDR1 SGDLS and CDR2 YYNGEE. Deletions cut 3 bases from V and 4 bases from J, with 13 bases between. The CDR3 spans 14 residues. For the CDR3, the DNA is TGTGCCAGCAGCGCATTGGCGGGGAGCACTGAAGCTTTCTTT. This codes for CASSALAGSTEAFF.

The chain combines TRBV5-1 with TRBJ2-6, with 9 bases fitting TRBD1. The CDR3 extends over 15 amino acids. Trimming cost V 9 bases and J 0 bases; bases outside gene matches: 4. CDR1 is SGHRS, CDR2 YFSETQ, per germline. CDR3 nucleotide sequence: TGCGCCACGGGACAGGGAAACTCTGGGGCCAACGTCCTGACTTTC. Amino acids: CATGQGNSGANVLTF.

V and J are TRBV9 and TRBJ1-2; D is uncertain. The CDR3 is 13 residues long. CDR1 is SGDLS, CDR2 YYNGEE, per germline. V lost 0 bases and J lost 3, with 6 bases in between. The CDR3 reads CASSVDGDYGYTF. The CDR3 bases are TGTGCCAGCAGCGTAGACGGAGACTATGGCTACACCTTC.

The chain carries TRBV9 and TRBJ2-7; the D gene is possibly TRBD2 (6 bases). Germline V lookup: CDR1 SGDLS, CDR2 YYNGEE. The V end lost 0 bases, the J end lost 2 bases, and 15 bases lay between the germline ends. The CDR3 covers 16 residues. The CDR3 region has the DNA TGTGCCAGCAGCGTAGGGGAGGAGGGTTTTGCCTACGAGCAGTACTTC. This codes for CASSVGEEGFAYEQYF.

This CDR3 reads CASSFGRDTEAFF. The CDR3 DNA reads TGTGCCAGCAGCTTCGGGCGGGACACTGAAGCTTTCTTT. V and J are TRBV7-2 and TRBJ1-1; D not certain. Germline values: CDR1 SGHTA, CDR2 FQGNSA. V was clipped by 3 bases and J by 3 bases, with 8 bases between them. The CDR3 covers 13 residues.

The chain couples TRBV5-4 to TRBJ2-3; unclear D gene. The CDR3 is made up of 15 amino acids. V lost 0 bases and J 0 bases, leaving 8 bases between the germline ends. Germline CDR1 and CDR2: SGHNT and YYREEE (reference sequence). The DNA of the CDR3 is TGTGCCAGCAGCTTGGAACCAGGAAGCACAGATACGCAGTATTTT. Translation: CASSLEPGSTDTQYF. The full variable domain, in which reference TRBV5-4 and TRBJ2-3 provide the parts outside the CDR3, is ETGVTQSPTHLIKTRGQQVTLRCSSQSGHNTVSWYQQALGQGPQFIFQYYREEENGRGNFPPRFSGLQFPNYSSELNVNALELDDSALYLCASSLEPGSTDTQYFGPGTRLTVL.

The CDR3: CSASGTGGLLNYGYTF. CDR3 sequence (DNA): TGCAGTGCTAGTGGGACAGGGGGCCTTCTTAACTATGGCTACACCTTC. The chain employs TRBV20-1 and TRBJ1-2, with 12 bases fitting TRBD1. The V gene's germline CDR1 is DFQATT and CDR2 SNEGSKA (reference sequence). This CDR3 region has 16 residues. Trimming took 3 bases from V and 1 from J; bases not matched to a gene: 6.

The chain recombines TRBV30 with TRBJ1-3; D ambiguous. Trimming shortened V by 2 bases and J by 3 bases, and 8 bases separated the two germline ends. CDR1 and CDR2 (germline): GTSNPN, SVGIG (reference sequence). The CDR3 consists of 13 residues. The CDR3 here is CAWSTEVGNTIYF. For the CDR3, the DNA is TGTGCCTGGAGTACGGAGGTTGGAAACACCATATATTTT.

This clone appeared a single time. The chain employs TRBV19 and TRBJ2-3; 10 bases align to TRBD2. After removal of 6 bases from V and 6 bases from J, the junction contained 6 bases not matched to a gene. The CDR3 sequence is 14 residues long. Germline loops: CDR1 LNHDA, CDR2 SQIVND (reference sequence). The CDR3 coding sequence is TGTGCCAGTAGCAAGCGGGAGGGCGGGGATACGCAGTATTTT. Protein sequence: CASSKREGGDTQYF. Drawing the rest from reference TRBV19 and TRBJ2-3, the complete variable domain is DGGITQSPKYLFRKEGQNVTLSCEQNLNHDAMYWYRQDPGQGLRLIYYSQIVNDFQKGDIAEGYSVSREKKESFPLTVTSAQKNPTAFYLCASSKREGGDTQYFGPGTRLTVL.

The chain combines TRBV9 with TRBJ1-3; TRBD1 matches 7 bases. This CDR3 has 14 residues. J lost 2 bases, V lost 4 bases, and 3 bases had no gene match. Germline CDR1 is SGDLS and CDR2 is YYNGEE. The CDR3 DNA sequence: TGTGCCAGCAGCCCGACAGGGACTGGAAACACCATATATTTT. This translates into CASSPTGTGNTIYF. The whole variable domain, remainder taken from reference TRBV9 and TRBJ1-3, is DSGVTQTPKHLITATGQRVTLRCSPRSGDLSVYWYQQSLDQGLQFLIQYYNGEERAKGNILERFSAQQFPDLHSELNLSSLELGDSALYFCASSPTGTGNTIYFGEGSWLTVV.

This clone has a handful of counts. The V gene is TRBV28, the J gene TRBJ2-7; 8 bases agree with TRBD1. Trimming cost V 9 bases and J 4 bases; bases outside gene matches: 11. In germline, CDR1 is MDHEN, CDR2 SYDVKM. This CDR3 is built from 14 residues. For the CDR3, the DNA is TGTGCCAGTACCACCGGGACAGGCAAATACGAGCAGTACTTC. Translation gives CASTTGTGKYEQYF. The full variable domain, completed using reference TRBV28 and TRBJ2-7, is DVKVTQSSRYLVKRTGEKVFLECVQDMDHENMFWYRQDPGLGLRLIYFSYDVKMKEKGDIPEGYSVSREKKERFSLILESASTNQTSMYLCASTTGTGKYEQYFGPGTRLTVT.

The rearrangement links TRBV24-1 to TRBJ1-1; TRBD1 matches 8 bases. After removal of 7 bases from V and 3 bases from J, the junction contained 3 bases not matched to a gene. The germline V gene encodes CDR1 KGHDR and CDR2 SFDVKD. The CDR3 runs to 13 residues. DNA of the CDR3: TGTGCCACCAGCCGACAGGGGTACACTGAAGCTTTCTTT. It codes for CATSRQGYTEAFF.

The gene calls are TRBV4-2 and TRBJ1-2, with 7 nucleotides matching TRBD1. Losses at the gene ends were 1 base for V and 7 bases for J; bases not matched to a gene: 6. The CDR3 runs 14 residues. Germline values: CDR1 LGHNA, CDR2 YNFKEQ. CDR3 in DNA: TGTGCCAGCAGCCAAGGGCAGGGGGGTGGTGGCTACACCTTC. Translation: CASSQGQGGGGYTF.

The chain carries TRBV27 and TRBJ2-6, with 11 bases fitting TRBD1. Germline V gives CDR1 MNHEY, CDR2 SMNVEV (reference sequence). The CDR3 runs 19 residues. Trimming removed 8 bases from V and 0 bases from J; junction bases left unmatched: 12. CDR3 coding DNA: TGTGCCAGCGGGCTCGGACAGGGGGCTTTTTTCTCTGGGGCCAACGTCCTGACTTTC. It translates to CASGLGQGAFFSGANVLTF.

CDR3 nucleotides: TGTGCCAGCAGCTCCAGGCCTAGCGGGACCTCCTACAATGAGCAGTTCTTC. It specifies CASSSRPSGTSYNEQFF. The J gene is TRBJ2-1, the V gene TRBV4-2; 9 nucleotides match TRBD2. Losses at the gene ends were 5 bases for V and 0 bases for J; bases not matched to a gene: 8. The length of the CDR3 is 17 residues. Germline-derived CDR1 and CDR2 are LGHNA and YNFKEQ.

The chain uses TRBV24-1 and TRBJ1-5; TRBD1 aligns across 10 bases. Germline loops: CDR1 KGHDR, CDR2 SFDVKD. The V gene end was trimmed by 5 bases and the J gene end by 5 bases; junction bases not matched to a gene: 2. The CDR3 contains 14 residues. CDR3 sequence reads: CATSVTGGYQPQHF. As DNA, the CDR3 is TGTGCCACCAGTGTGACAGGGGGCTATCAGCCCCAGCATTTT.